The T cell receptor beta chain described here comes from a study of regulatory T cells in long-lasting Graves disease. Study results and caveats: Favored usage of TRBV28, TRBJ1-2 and TRBJ2-5 was recorded in persistent disease.

This clonotype appeared a few times. Its antigen remains unknown. The germline V gene encodes CDR1 MNHEY and CDR2 SVGEGT. The CDR3 extends over 14 amino acids. V was trimmed by 3 bases and J by 2 bases, leaving 10 bases between them. Arm-PCR of CDR3 regions and iRepertoire HTBI primers were the basis on which TCR beta libraries were built. TCRdb used MiXCR to reprocess the multiplex PCR reads, holding one entry per CDR3 protein. The data contain 300,000 or so distinct CDR3 sequences, around 20% of them singletons. Time point reported: persistent/refractory GD, antithyroid drugs over 5 years with positive TRAb. PBMC-extracted RNA yielded the TCR library.

The sequence derives from a female donor with Graves disease. Specimen: peripheral blood mononuclear cells (PBMCs), collected when the disease was refractory, from a patient treated with antithyroid drugs. V gene TRBV6-2 or TRBV6-3 combines with J gene TRBJ1-1; D is possibly TRBD1 (6 bases). The CDR3 sequence: CASSYWDTNTEAFF. The CDR3 coding sequence is TGTGCCAGCAGTTATTGGGACACAAACACTGAAGCTTTCTTT.